This T cell receptor beta chain is from a study of CD8 T cells in ankylosing spondylitis. In its sample, this clonotype was seen many times. Germline CDR1 and CDR2: DFQATT and SNEGSKA (reference sequence). This CDR3 is built from 14 residues. V gave up 1 base and J gave up 6 bases, with 13 bases separating them. By quantitative 5'-RACE with molecular barcodes, the TCR beta libraries were made. From the 5' RACE reads, TCRdb called clonotypes with MiXCR, one entry per CDR3 protein. The sample holds 200,000 or so distinct CDR3 sequences, approximately 12% seen once. The chain combines TRBV20-1 with TRBJ1-5; the D gene is possibly TRBD1 (6 bases). Sequencing was performed on blood, either unsorted or a sorted T cell fraction (not recorded which). The TCR was taken from a female donor with ankylosing spondylitis or in good health (not recorded which). The CDR3 reads CSARAGGGFQPQHF. The CDR3 bases are TGCAGTGCTAGAGCCGGGGGCGGTTTTCAGCCCCAGCATTTT.